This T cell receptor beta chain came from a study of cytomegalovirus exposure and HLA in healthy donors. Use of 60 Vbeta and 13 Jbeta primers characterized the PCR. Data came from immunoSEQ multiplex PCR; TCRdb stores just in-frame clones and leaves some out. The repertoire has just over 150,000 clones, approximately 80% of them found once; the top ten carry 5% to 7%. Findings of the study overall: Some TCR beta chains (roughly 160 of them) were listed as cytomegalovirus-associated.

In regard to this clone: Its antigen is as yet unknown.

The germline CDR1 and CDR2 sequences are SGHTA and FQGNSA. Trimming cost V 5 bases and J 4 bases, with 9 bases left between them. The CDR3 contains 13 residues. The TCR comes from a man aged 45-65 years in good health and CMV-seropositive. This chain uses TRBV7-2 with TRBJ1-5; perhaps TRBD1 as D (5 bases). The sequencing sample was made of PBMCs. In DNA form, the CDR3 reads TGTGCCAGCAGCACTCAGGGAAATCAGCCCCAGCATTTT. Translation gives CASSTQGNQPQHF.